These T cell receptor beta chains were read from a single sample in a study of cytomegalovirus exposure and HLA in healthy donors. Only in-frame clones appear in the TCRdb table, and some are missing; sequencing was by immunoSEQ multiplex PCR. Among over 50,000 clones, almost 70% were seen once, and the ten largest hold around 17%. What was sequenced was PBMCs. These receptors were collected from a man aged 40-55 years in good health and CMV-seropositive. Each CDR3 is given with its conserved first and last residue. D genes are given only for firm matches. Only some rows state a clone size, as once, few, many or a class for expanded clones.

j_call: TRBJ2-1; d_call: TRBD2; v_call: TRBV4-1; clone_size: NA; cdr3_aa: CASSQEQGQSSGIFF; cdr3_nt: TGCGCCAGCAGCCAAGAGCAAGGTCAGAGTAGCGGGATATTCTTC
j_call: TRBJ2-7; d_call: TRBD1; v_call: TRBV6-5; clone_size: many; cdr3_aa: CASSYGRQGHEQYF; cdr3_nt: TGTGCCAGCAGTTACGGTCGACAGGGCCACGAGCAGTACTTC
j_call: TRBJ1-1; d_call: NA; v_call: TRBV10-3; clone_size: NA; cdr3_aa: CAISEWEGTEAFF; cdr3_nt: TGTGCCATCAGTGAGTGGGAGGGCACTGAAGCTTTCTTT
j_call: TRBJ1-1; d_call: TRBD1; v_call: TRBV9; clone_size: once; cdr3_aa: CASSVNEGGPNTEAFF; cdr3_nt: TGTGCCAGCAGCGTGAATGAAGGGGGCCCGAACACTGAAGCTTTCTTT
j_call: TRBJ1-1; d_call: NA; v_call: TRBV2; clone_size: NA; cdr3_aa: CASSAGWGTEAFF; cdr3_nt: TGTGCCAGCAGTGCAGGGTGGGGCACTGAAGCTTTCTTT
j_call: TRBJ2-7; d_call: TRBD2; v_call: TRBV10-1; clone_size: NA; cdr3_aa: CASRPGASGTYEQYF; cdr3_nt: TGCGCCAGCAGACCTGGGGCTAGCGGGACCTACGAGCAGTACTTC
j_call: TRBJ1-4; d_call: NA; v_call: TRBV14; clone_size: NA; cdr3_aa: CASSSFRGQNEKLFF; cdr3_nt: TGTGCCAGCAGCTCGTTCAGGGGCCAGAATGAAAAACTGTTTTTT
j_call: TRBJ1-3; d_call: NA; v_call: TRBV30; clone_size: NA; cdr3_aa: CAWIEGVGGNTIYF; cdr3_nt: TGTGCCTGGATAGAGGGGGTGGGTGGAAACACCATATATTTT
j_call: TRBJ2-1; d_call: TRBD2; v_call: TRBV12-5; clone_size: NA; cdr3_aa: CASGSDPGLVSYNEQFF; cdr3_nt: TGTGCTAGTGGTTCGGATCCGGGACTAGTCTCCTACAATGAGCAGTTCTTC
j_call: TRBJ2-3; d_call: NA; v_call: TRBV2; clone_size: NA; cdr3_aa: CASSVPGLREQYF; cdr3_nt: TGTGCCAGCAGCGTACCAGGGCTGCGGGAGCAGTATTTT
j_call: TRBJ2-1; d_call: NA; v_call: TRBV18; clone_size: NA; cdr3_aa: CASSPGLSGYNEQFF; cdr3_nt: TGTGCCAGCTCACCGGGGCTGAGTGGCTACAATGAGCAGTTCTTC
j_call: TRBJ1-2; d_call: TRBD1; v_call: TRBV19; clone_size: few; cdr3_aa: CASSIHSSTTGRVGGYTF; cdr3_nt: TGTGCCAGTAGTATCCACTCATCCACGACAGGGCGTGTGGGTGGCTACACCTTC
j_call: TRBJ2-5; d_call: NA; v_call: TRBV5-5; clone_size: NA; cdr3_aa: CASSLEGRGIETQYF; cdr3_nt: TGTGCCAGCAGCTTGGAGGGGAGGGGGATAGAGACCCAGTACTTC
j_call: TRBJ2-7; d_call: NA; v_call: TRBV5-4; clone_size: NA; cdr3_aa: CASSYDGAYEQYF; cdr3_nt: TGTGCCAGCAGCTACGACGGAGCCTACGAGCAGTACTTC
j_call: TRBJ1-2; d_call: TRBD1; v_call: TRBV5-4; clone_size: few; cdr3_aa: CASSSNLGQGSYGYTF; cdr3_nt: TGTGCCAGCAGCTCGAACCTGGGACAGGGGAGCTATGGCTACACCTTC
j_call: TRBJ1-6; d_call: NA; v_call: TRBV6-5; clone_size: NA; cdr3_aa: CASGSWSGYNSPLHF; cdr3_nt: TGTGCCAGCGGGTCATGGTCAGGGTACAATTCACCCCTCCACTTT
j_call: TRBJ2-7; d_call: TRBD2; v_call: TRBV27; clone_size: NA; cdr3_aa: CASSLSGTSDSYEQYF; cdr3_nt: TGTGCCAGCAGTTTATCGGGGACTAGCGACTCCTACGAGCAGTACTTC
j_call: TRBJ1-1; d_call: TRBD1; v_call: TRBV10-3; clone_size: NA; cdr3_aa: CAITGQGENTEAFF; cdr3_nt: TGTGCCATCACAGGACAGGGGGAGAACACTGAAGCTTTCTTT
j_call: TRBJ1-2; d_call: NA; v_call: TRBV28; clone_size: NA; cdr3_aa: CASSLSTGAHYGYTF; cdr3_nt: TGTGCCAGCAGTTTATCGACAGGAGCGCACTATGGCTACACCTTC
j_call: TRBJ1-1; d_call: NA; v_call: TRBV19; clone_size: NA; cdr3_aa: CASRDKMGAKTEAFF; cdr3_nt: TGTGCCAGTAGAGACAAAATGGGGGCGAAGACTGAAGCTTTCTTT
j_call: TRBJ2-5; d_call: TRBD1; v_call: TRBV20-1; clone_size: NA; cdr3_aa: CSVGQKETQYF; cdr3_nt: TGCTCGGTGGGACAGAAAGAGACCCAGTACTTC
j_call: TRBJ2-3; d_call: TRBD2; v_call: TRBV6-1; clone_size: once; cdr3_aa: CASRRLAGGGDTQYF; cdr3_nt: TGTGCCAGCAGAAGACTAGCGGGAGGTGGAGATACGCAGTATTTT
j_call: TRBJ2-3; d_call: TRBD2; v_call: TRBV6-5; clone_size: few; cdr3_aa: CASSYEIAGRGDTQYF; cdr3_nt: TGTGCCAGCAGTTACGAGATAGCGGGACGTGGAGATACGCAGTATTTT
j_call: TRBJ2-1; d_call: NA; v_call: TRBV11-2; clone_size: NA; cdr3_aa: CASSLDLMRQVNNEQFF; cdr3_nt: TGTGCCAGCAGCTTAGATCTTATGAGACAGGTTAACAATGAGCAGTTCTTC
j_call: TRBJ2-6; d_call: TRBD2; v_call: TRBV5-1; clone_size: NA; cdr3_aa: CASRPGGLGANVLTF; cdr3_nt: TGCGCCAGCAGACCGGGGGGGTTAGGGGCCAACGTCCTGACTTTC
j_call: TRBJ2-7; d_call: NA; v_call: TRBV21-1; clone_size: few; cdr3_aa: CASSKDRDYPSYEQYF; cdr3_nt: TGTGCCAGCAGCAAAGACAGGGACTACCCCTCCTACGAGCAGTACTTC
j_call: TRBJ2-1; d_call: NA; v_call: TRBV5-1; clone_size: NA; cdr3_aa: CASSLATDQYNEQFF; cdr3_nt: TGCGCCAGCAGCTTGGCCACAGACCAATACAATGAGCAGTTCTTC
j_call: TRBJ1-1; d_call: NA; v_call: TRBV14; clone_size: NA; cdr3_aa: CASSPGAIEAFF; cdr3_nt: TGTGCCAGCAGCCCTGGAGCTATCGAAGCTTTCTTT
j_call: TRBJ1-1; d_call: NA; v_call: TRBV11-3; clone_size: NA; cdr3_aa: CASSPQNTEAFF; cdr3_nt: TGTGCCAGCAGCCCCCAGAACACTGAAGCTTTCTTT
j_call: TRBJ2-5; d_call: TRBD2; v_call: TRBV7-9; clone_size: NA; cdr3_aa: CASSSGLAGGETQYF; cdr3_nt: TGTGCCAGCAGCTCTGGACTAGCGGGAGGTGAGACCCAGTACTTC
j_call: TRBJ2-1; d_call: NA; v_call: TRBV11-2; clone_size: NA; cdr3_aa: CASSFRESEQFF; cdr3_nt: TGTGCCAGCAGCTTCAGGGAAAGTGAGCAGTTCTTC
j_call: TRBJ1-1; d_call: TRBD1; v_call: TRBV7-9; clone_size: NA; cdr3_aa: CASSRQGSNTEAFF; cdr3_nt: TGTGCCAGCAGCCGACAGGGGTCAAACACTGAAGCTTTCTTT
j_call: TRBJ2-3; d_call: TRBD1; v_call: TRBV12-5; clone_size: NA; cdr3_aa: CASGLGLGTGPTDTQYF; cdr3_nt: TGTGCTAGTGGTTTGGGACTCGGGACAGGGCCCACAGATACGCAGTATTTT
j_call: TRBJ2-3; d_call: TRBD2; v_call: TRBV29-1; clone_size: NA; cdr3_aa: CSAGGGGQPTDTQYF; cdr3_nt: TGCAGCGCGGGGGGGGGAGGACAGCCCACAGATACGCAGTATTTT
j_call: TRBJ2-3; d_call: NA; v_call: TRBV2; clone_size: NA; cdr3_aa: CASSEALALTDTQYF; cdr3_nt: TGTGCCAGCAGTGAAGCGCTAGCGCTCACAGATACGCAGTATTTT
j_call: TRBJ1-1; d_call: TRBD1; v_call: TRBV7-2; clone_size: NA; cdr3_aa: CASSRRTGDSEAFF; cdr3_nt: TGTGCCAGCAGCCGGCGGACAGGGGACTCTGAAGCTTTCTTT
j_call: TRBJ2-1; d_call: TRBD2; v_call: TRBV29-1; clone_size: NA; cdr3_aa: CSVLAGDSYNEQFF; cdr3_nt: TGCAGTGTTCTAGCGGGGGACTCCTACAATGAGCAGTTCTTC
j_call: TRBJ2-7; d_call: TRBD2; v_call: TRBV7-2; clone_size: few; cdr3_aa: CASSRAGVSYEQYF; cdr3_nt: TGTGCCAGCAGCCGTGCGGGAGTCTCGTACGAGCAGTACTTC
j_call: TRBJ2-3; d_call: NA; v_call: TRBV9; clone_size: NA; cdr3_aa: CASSVADRTSTDTQYF; cdr3_nt: TGTGCCAGCAGCGTAGCCGACAGGACTAGCACAGATACGCAGTATTTT
j_call: TRBJ1-1; d_call: TRBD1; v_call: TRBV18; clone_size: few; cdr3_aa: CASSSGGQQNTEAFF; cdr3_nt: TGTGCCAGCTCATCTGGGGGACAGCAGAACACTGAAGCTTTCTTT
j_call: TRBJ1-1; d_call: NA; v_call: TRBV30; clone_size: NA; cdr3_aa: CAWTPLVTSEAFF; cdr3_nt: TGTGCCTGGACCCCCCTTGTGACTTCTGAAGCTTTCTTT
j_call: TRBJ2-2; d_call: TRBD1; v_call: TRBV27; clone_size: NA; cdr3_aa: CASRGQSNTGELFF; cdr3_nt: TGTGCCAGCAGGGGACAGTCCAACACCGGGGAGCTGTTTTTT
j_call: TRBJ1-2; d_call: NA; v_call: TRBV6-6; clone_size: NA; cdr3_aa: CASSYGPVYGYTF; cdr3_nt: TGTGCCAGCAGTTACGGGCCAGTTTATGGCTACACCTTC
j_call: TRBJ2-7; d_call: TRBD2; v_call: TRBV7-9; clone_size: once; cdr3_aa: CASSLGLAGTYEQYF; cdr3_nt: TGTGCCAGCAGTTTGGGACTAGCGGGGACCTACGAGCAGTACTTC
j_call: TRBJ2-7; d_call: TRBD1; v_call: TRBV27; clone_size: NA; cdr3_aa: CASSFSRGNEQYF; cdr3_nt: TGTGCCAGCAGTTTCTCCAGGGGGAACGAGCAGTACTTC
j_call: TRBJ2-1; d_call: TRBD1; v_call: TRBV5-6; clone_size: NA; cdr3_aa: CASSLAGTALSYNEQFF; cdr3_nt: TGTGCCAGCAGCTTGGCGGGGACAGCCTTATCCTACAATGAGCAGTTCTTC
j_call: TRBJ1-2; d_call: NA; v_call: TRBV5-6; clone_size: NA; cdr3_aa: CASSSQGSGWGYTF; cdr3_nt: TGTGCCAGCAGCTCCCAGGGGTCGGGTTGGGGCTACACCTTC
j_call: TRBJ2-7; d_call: TRBD2; v_call: TRBV7-9; clone_size: NA; cdr3_aa: CSSSLTTSGRAHEQYF; cdr3_nt: TGTTCCAGCAGCTTAACAACTAGCGGGAGGGCCCACGAGCAGTACTTC
j_call: TRBJ1-3; d_call: NA; v_call: TRBV7-2; clone_size: once; cdr3_aa: CASSLWGRSSGNTIYF; cdr3_nt: TGTGCCAGCAGCTTATGGGGCAGGAGCTCTGGAAACACCATATATTTT
j_call: TRBJ1-1; d_call: TRBD1; v_call: TRBV19; clone_size: NA; cdr3_aa: CASSPPNRGLRTEAFF; cdr3_nt: TGTGCCAGTAGTCCGCCGAACAGGGGGCTAAGGACTGAAGCTTTCTTT
j_call: TRBJ2-7; d_call: NA; v_call: TRBV30; clone_size: few; cdr3_aa: CAWSWAGRAAPYF; cdr3_nt: TGTGCCTGGAGCTGGGCGGGGCGGGCGGCCCCGTACTTC